This record looks at one TCR beta chain sequence and its context. Its antigen remains unknown. Co-extraction of both nucleic acids (RNA and DNA) used 20-30 mg of unsorted bulk tissue. Treatment of the patients' primary liver carcinoma consisted of surgical resection. These data belong to a study of tumor-infiltrating lymphocytes in primary liver carcinoma. The study's findings and limits: Compared with blood, tumor repertoires held significantly more in their top 250 clones.

From 450 to 550 ng total RNA, TCR beta cDNA was generated with a primer in the constant region. Investigators got TCR beta libraries out of three nested multiplex PCR rounds, done with slightly modified ARM-PCR. TRBV1-TRBV30 forward and Cbeta reverse primers drove the first two approximately 10-cycle rounds. TCRdb fed the multiplex PCR reads into MiXCR, producing one record per CDR3 protein. The table records 100,000 or so distinct CDR3 sequences, about four fifths of them present only once. The V end was cut by 7 bases, the J end by 0 bases, with 19 bases between. The germline CDR1 and CDR2 sequences are MNHNY and SVGAGI (reference sequence). The CDR3 extends over 17 amino acids.

The chain uses TRBV6-6 and TRBJ1-5; D perhaps matches TRBD1 (6 bases). The receptor was isolated from a man in his forties or fifties with primary liver carcinoma and hepatitis B virus infection. The source material was liver tumor tissue from sampling region 3. Subset denoted: tumor region T3, left-lateral pole. The CDR3 region is CASKMGRGALSNQPQHF. DNA of the CDR3: TGTGCCAGCAAAATGGGACGGGGGGCACTTAGCAATCAGCCCCAGCATTTT.